The clone carrying this T cell receptor beta chain came up a few times. Antigen unknown. This CDR3 is 15 amino acids long. Per germline, CDR1 LNHNV and CDR2 YYDKDF (reference sequence). After removal of 5 bases from V and 1 base from J, the junction contained 6 bases not matched to a gene. Carrying unique molecular identifiers, the cDNA also gained a universal primer site through template switching. TCRdb ran MiXCR on the 5' RACE reads and lists one entry per CDR3 protein. Here the sample spans a few hundred thousand distinct CDR3 sequences, about 10% being singletons. This entry is derived from a study of identical twins. Study-wide points: Cord blood's abundant beta clonotypes had fewer insertions, unlike memory repertoires. Less excess twin sharing appeared in beta out-of-frame sequences.

This receptor was identified in a man aged 50 to 59 in good health. The sequencing input was memory T cells sorted from blood. The chain carries TRBV15 and TRBJ1-1, with 8 positions matching TRBD1. CDR3 sequence: CATSAYRGKNTEAFF. Here the CDR3 DNA reads TGTGCCACCAGCGCATACAGGGGGAAGAACACTGAAGCTTTCTTT. The variable domain in full, with the rest retrieved from reference TRBV15 and TRBJ1-1, is DAMVIQNPRYQVTQFGKPVTLSCSQTLNHNVMYWYQQKSSQAPKLLFHYYDKDFNNEADTPDNFQSRRPNTSFCFLDIRSPGLGDTAMYLCATSAYRGKNTEAFFGQGTRLTVV.